Listed here are 11 T cell receptor beta chains from one sample, sequenced in a study of lymphopenia after photon versus proton radiotherapy. The data were produced by immunoSEQ multiplex PCR, yet TCRdb's version contains in-frame clones alone and is incomplete. The sample comprises some 55,000 clones, about 86% of which are singletons, and 2% to 3% rests with the top ten. The sequenced sample was peripheral blood, obtained from a patient treated with photon-based radiotherapy. The receptors here all came from a man in his forties with gastric cancer.

The chain employs TRBV2 and TRBJ1-2, with a tentative D call TRBD1 (5 bases). The CDR3 covers 13 residues. Germline V gives CDR1 SNHLY, CDR2 FYNNEI. V shed 6 bases and J shed 5 bases, with 13 bases lying between them. The chain's CDR3 is CASRRTGDYGYTF. The CDR3 DNA follows: TGTGCCAGCAGGAGGACGGGGGATTATGGCTACACCTTC. The whole variable domain, filled in from reference TRBV2 and TRBJ1-2, reads EPEVTQTPSHQVTQMGQEVILRCVPISNHLYFYWYRQILGQKVEFLVSFYNNEISEKSEIFDDQFSVERPDGSNFTLKIRSTKLEDSAMYFCASRRTGDYGYTFGSGTRLTVV.

This sequence joins TRBV5-6 and TRBJ2-1; 7 bases agree with TRBD1. The CDR3 runs to 13 residues. CDR1 is SGHDT, CDR2 YYEEEE, per germline. Trimming cost V 7 bases and J 4 bases; bases outside gene matches: 5. The CDR3, as DNA: TGTGCCAGCGGAACAGGGGTTTACAATGAGCAGTTCTTC. Encoded protein: CASGTGVYNEQFF.

This chain joins TRBV5-1 and TRBJ1-3, with no clear D. V lost 7 bases and J lost 0, with 14 bases in between. CDR3 length: 15 residues. Germline CDR1 is SGHRS and CDR2 is YFSETQ. CDR3 loop: CASSAGRVSGNTIYF. The CDR3 nucleotides are TGCGCCAGCTCCGCCGGAAGGGTCTCTGGAAACACCATATATTTT.

The V and J genes are TRBV30 and TRBJ1-2; D perhaps matches TRBD1 (5 bases). Germline V gene data show CDR1 as GTSNPN and CDR2 as SVGIG (reference sequence). The CDR3 has 12 residues. The V gene lost 3 bases and the J gene lost 5 bases, with 10 bases spanning the gap. Here the CDR3 DNA reads TGTGCCTGGAGCCCACAGGAATATGGCTACACCTTC. Translating it yields CAWSPQEYGYTF.

This chain links TRBV12-5 with TRBJ1-2; D may be TRBD1 (6 bases). V was pared by 6 bases and J by 2 bases, with 13 bases between. This CDR3 has 14 residues. Germline CDR1 reads LGHNT; CDR2 reads FRNRAP. The DNA for the CDR3 is TGTGCTAGTGGGCCATACAGGGCCAACTATGGCTACACCTTC. Protein: CASGPYRANYGYTF.

The J gene is TRBJ2-3, the V gene TRBV6-5, with 7 bases that match TRBD2. The junction had 9 bases not matched to a gene; V was cut back by 6 bases and J by 6 bases. CDR1 is MNHEY and CDR2 is SVGAGI in the germline V gene. This CDR3 has 14 residues. The chain's CDR3 is CASSRAGPEDTQYF. Written as DNA, the CDR3 is TGTGCCAGCAGCCGAGCGGGGCCGGAGGATACGCAGTATTTT.

This chain connects TRBV5-4 to TRBJ1-2; the match to TRBD1 covers 9 bases. The germline V gene has CDR1 SGHNT and CDR2 YYREEE (reference sequence). The CDR3 is made up of 15 amino acids. The V gene end was trimmed by 4 bases and the J gene end by 7 bases; junction bases not matched to a gene: 11. CDR3 nucleotide sequence: TGTGCCAGCAGCAGGTCGGACAGGGGAGGTAGTGGCTACACCTTC. Its translation is CASSRSDRGGSGYTF.

The genes are TRBV2 and TRBJ2-3; D is uncertain. This CDR3 region has 14 residues. V was pared by 5 bases and J by 3 bases, with 12 bases between. In germline, CDR1 is SNHLY, CDR2 FYNNEI. CDR3 DNA: TGTGCCAGCAGTCCAACGGTGGGGACAGATACGCAGTATTTT. Translation: CASSPTVGTDTQYF.

The chain couples TRBV18 to TRBJ1-4; D gene uncertain. The germline gives CDR1 KGHSH, CDR2 LQKENI. The V gene lost 4 bases and the J gene lost 8 bases, with 11 bases spanning the gap. The length of the CDR3 is 13 residues. The CDR3 loop is CASSLQSTEKLFF. In nucleotides, the CDR3 is TGTGCCAGCTCACTACAATCCACCGAAAAACTGTTTTTT.

The J gene is TRBJ2-7, the V gene TRBV7-2; D is uncertain. The CDR3 sequence is 12 residues long. Trimming took 1 base from V and 3 from J, leaving 4 bases between them. Looked up from germline, CDR1 is SGHTA and CDR2 is FQGNSA. The CDR3 spells CASSLVGYEQYF. The CDR3 bases are TGTGCCAGCAGCTTAGTGGGCTACGAGCAGTACTTC.

The genes are TRBV4-1 and TRBJ2-7; TRBD2 agrees at 8 bases. The CDR3 has 15 amino acids. Germline CDR1 reads MGHRA; CDR2 reads YSYEKL. The V segment lost 2 bases and the J segment 4 bases; nucleotides outside the gene matches: 7. For the CDR3, the DNA is TGCGCCAGCAGCCAATTGGCGGGGGGTAGGTACGAGCAGTACTTC. Protein: CASSQLAGGRYEQYF.